This is a list of T cell receptor beta chains from one sample in a study of blood T cells in healthy people across ages. Each CDR3 protein is one row after TCRdb ran MiXCR on the 5' RACE reads. This table has under 1,000,000 distinct CDR3 sequences, about half appearing once. Sequencing was done on a sample of blood. These receptors originate from a man older than 75 in good health. Each CDR3 is given with its conserved first and last residue. A D gene is named only where the DNA matches it firmly. Only part of the rows carry a size: once, few, many, or a class if the clone is expanded.

clone size	J gene	D gene	V gene	CDR3 protein	CDR3 DNA
-	TRBJ2-6	-	TRBV20-1	CSARALALGANVLTF	TGCAGTGCTAGAGCCCTGGCCCTTGGGGCCAACGTCCTGACTTTC
-	TRBJ2-3	TRBD1	TRBV20-1	CSARDARGREGTDTQYF	TGCAGTGCTAGAGACGCCAGGGGGCGAGAAGGCACAGATACGCAGTATTTT
-	TRBJ2-1	TRBD2	TRBV20-1	CSATQTSGLNNEQFF	TGCAGTGCTACCCAGACTAGCGGGCTTAACAATGAGCAGTTCTTC
-	TRBJ2-3	-	TRBV11-3	CASSSLALPADTQYF	TGTGCCAGCAGCTCCCTAGCGCTTCCCGCAGATACGCAGTATTTT
few	TRBJ2-1	-	TRBV2	CASSEQGSSYNEQFF	TGTGCCAGCAGCGAACAGGGTAGCTCCTACAATGAGCAGTTCTTC
-	TRBJ2-1	-	TRBV7-2	CASSSLAVHYNEQFF	TGTGCCAGCAGTTCACTAGCCGTCCATTACAATGAGCAGTTCTTC
-	TRBJ2-7	TRBD2	TRBV20-1	CSATLAGEGFEQYF	TGCAGTGCGACTTTAGCGGGAGAAGGATTCGAGCAGTACTTC
-	TRBJ2-2	TRBD1	TRBV20-1	CSSDQGDGGNPGELFF	TGCAGTTCGGATCAGGGGGATGGGGGAAACCCCGGGGAGCTGTTTTTT
-	TRBJ2-1	TRBD2	TRBV6-1	CASAGLGDNEQFF	TGTGCCAGCGCGGGACTAGGCGACAATGAGCAGTTCTTC
many	TRBJ2-7	-	TRBV7-9	CASSSPGTGLYEQYF	TGTGCCAGCAGCTCCCCAGGGACTGGCCTCTACGAGCAGTACTTC
once	TRBJ1-5	-	TRBV20-1	CSASPHQGGGNQPQHF	TGCAGTGCTAGCCCTCATCAGGGTGGTGGCAATCAGCCCCAGCATTTT
-	TRBJ2-7	-	TRBV4-2	CASSQDFEGRRPYEQYF	TGTGCCAGCAGCCAAGATTTCGAGGGGCGCAGACCCTACGAGCAGTACTTC
few	TRBJ2-7	TRBD2	TRBV2	CASSESRTSGSPRYF	TGTGCCAGCAGCGAAAGTAGGACTAGCGGGAGTCCCCGGTACTTC
-	TRBJ2-7	TRBD2	TRBV10-3	CAIGLADSYEQYF	TGTGCCATCGGGCTAGCGGATTCCTACGAGCAGTACTTC
once	TRBJ1-2	TRBD1	TRBV7-2	CASRRQGANYGYTF	TGTGCCAGCAGGCGACAGGGGGCTAACTATGGCTACACCTTC
few	TRBJ2-3	-	TRBV7-3	CASSLTPQGRDTQYF	TGTGCCAGCAGCTTAACTCCGCAGGGCCGGGATACGCAGTATTTT
-	TRBJ2-4	-	TRBV12-3/TRBV12-4	CASSLPRKDREALAKNIQYF	TGTGCCAGCAGCCTACCCCGAAAAGACAGGGAGGCACTAGCCAAAAACATTCAGTACTTC
few	TRBJ2-1	TRBD2	TRBV7-3	CASSLTRTSGSGEQFF	TGTGCCAGCAGCTTAACAAGGACTAGCGGGAGTGGTGAGCAGTTCTTC
-	TRBJ2-7	-	TRBV12-3/TRBV12-4	CASSFPPGETNHNEQYF	TGTGCCAGCAGTTTCCCCCCCGGGGAAACCAACCACAATGAGCAGTACTTC
-	TRBJ1-1	-	TRBV29-1	CSAGARNTEAFF	TGCAGCGCCGGGGCCAGAAACACTGAAGCTTTCTTT
-	TRBJ2-5	-	TRBV11-3	CASSLGRVDSYNEQYF	TGTGCCAGCAGCTTAGGACGGGTAGATTCCTACAATGAGCAGTACTTC
-	TRBJ1-2	-	TRBV7-2	CASSLGGPSDGYTF	TGTGCCAGCAGCTTAGGGGGACCCTCGGATGGCTACACCTTC
-	TRBJ2-7	-	TRBV6-2/TRBV6-3	CASSSGSWGNNEQYF	TGTGCCAGCAGTTCCGGGAGCTGGGGAAACAATGAGCAGTACTTC
few	TRBJ2-2	TRBD2	TRBV10-3	CAISEPGLVTNTGELFF	TGTGCCATCAGTGAACCGGGACTAGTGACGAACACCGGGGAGCTGTTTTTT
-	TRBJ2-1	TRBD2	TRBV3-1	CASSPHPSGRTNSEQFF	TGTGCCAGCAGCCCACACCCTAGCGGGCGTACCAACAGTGAGCAGTTCTTC
-	TRBJ1-2	-	TRBV7-9	CASSFTSDYSNYGYTF	TGTGCCAGCAGCTTCACGTCAGACTATTCTAACTATGGCTACACCTTC
-	TRBJ2-5	-	TRBV9	CASSVGNSIETQYF	TGTGCCAGCAGCGTAGGGAATAGCATAGAGACCCAGTACTTC
few	TRBJ2-1	TRBD2	TRBV10-2	CASSWTSGRAPGEQFF	TGCGCCAGCAGCTGGACTAGCGGGAGGGCCCCAGGTGAGCAGTTCTTC
many	TRBJ2-7	TRBD2	TRBV6-2/TRBV6-3	CASTGGTSSDEQYF	TGTGCCAGCACCGGGGGGACTAGCAGCGACGAGCAGTACTTC
-	TRBJ2-7	-	TRBV2	CASKTGPQSREQYF	TGTGCCAGCAAAACCGGGCCTCAATCTCGGGAGCAGTACTTC
many	TRBJ2-7	-	TRBV7-9	CASTFGGVRDTYEQYF	TGTGCCAGCACCTTTGGCGGGGTGAGGGATACCTACGAGCAGTACTTC
-	TRBJ2-7	TRBD1	TRBV13	CASSADRAYEQYF	TGTGCCAGCAGTGCGGACAGGGCCTACGAGCAGTACTTC
-	TRBJ2-5	TRBD2	TRBV27	CATHSGSETQYF	TGTGCCACCCATAGCGGGAGTGAGACCCAGTACTTC
few	TRBJ2-7	-	TRBV15	CATSRDPRGLEQYF	TGTGCCACCAGCAGAGATCCCCGGGGTCTCGAGCAGTACTTC
-	TRBJ1-6	TRBD1	TRBV7-9	CASSVVGQDSPLHF	TGTGCCAGCAGCGTAGTGGGACAGGATTCACCCCTCCACTTT
-	TRBJ2-7	TRBD2	TRBV20-1	CSVGTSGGVGETQHF	TGCAGTGTCGGGACTAGCGGTGGGGTGGGGGAGACCCAGCACTTC
-	TRBJ2-7	-	TRBV4-3	CASSQDHQYEQYF	TGCGCCAGCAGCCAAGATCACCAGTACGAGCAGTACTTC
few	TRBJ2-7	-	TRBV27	CASSFWTAHSSYEQYF	TGTGCCAGCAGTTTTTGGACGGCTCACTCCTCCTACGAGCAGTACTTC
-	TRBJ1-2	-	TRBV12-3/TRBV12-4	CASSPQGANYGYTF	TGTGCCAGCAGTCCCCAGGGAGCTAACTATGGCTACACCTTC
-	TRBJ2-1	-	TRBV3-1	CASSQGTGRGEQFF	TGTGCCAGCAGCCAAGGAACAGGGAGGGGTGAGCAGTTCTTC